This passage covers 8 T cell receptor beta chains from one sample sequenced in a study of shared clonotypes between healthy human individuals. Using immunoSEQ multiplex PCR, the repertoire was profiled, and TCRdb retains in-frame clones only, with some absent. Of approximately 2,000,000 clones detected, 85% to 95% appear once; the ten largest clones hold 1.5% to 2%. The naive CD8 population came from CD45RO-negative cells selected for CCR7, without terminally differentiated effector memory CD45RA+ cells. Specimen: naive CD8+ T cells from PBMCs. The receptors come from a young man in good health. Some clones in this sample may be carry-over from other donors' samples.

The rearrangement joins TRBV27 to TRBJ1-5, with D unclear. The CDR3 extends over 13 amino acids. The V end lost 8 bases, the J end lost 1 base, and 9 bases lay between the germline ends. Germline V gene lookup returns CDR1 MNHEY and CDR2 SMNVEV (reference sequence). The CDR3 coding sequence is TGTGCCAGCGGACCGTACAGCAATCAGCCCCAGCATTTT. As protein: CASGPYSNQPQHF.

The V and J genes are TRBV5-1 and TRBJ1-4, with no clear D. V lost 0 bases and J 0 bases, leaving 6 bases between the germline ends. Germline V gene sequence: CDR1 SGHRS, CDR2 YFSETQ. The CDR3 loop spans 15 amino acids. The CDR3 sequence is CASSLVGATNEKLFF. DNA for the CDR3: TGCGCCAGCAGCTTGGTTGGTGCAACTAATGAAAAACTGTTTTTT.

The gene calls are TRBV6-1 and TRBJ1-2, with D perhaps TRBD1 (5 bases). The germline V gene has CDR1 MNHNS and CDR2 SASEGT. CDR3 length: 12 residues. The germline V and J ends were trimmed by 7 bases and 10 bases, with 16 bases remaining between them. The DNA of the CDR3 is TGTGCCAGCACGTGGGGGGAGATAGACTACACCTTC. This codes for CASTWGEIDYTF.

The chain joins TRBV5-4 to TRBJ2-1; TRBD2 agrees at 8 bases. The V and J ends lost 2 bases and 2 bases, in that order; junction bases with no gene match: 3. The germline CDR1 and CDR2 sequences are SGHNT and YYREEE (reference sequence). The CDR3 is 15 residues long. CDR3 in DNA: TGTGCCAGCAGCTTAGCGGGAGTAACCTACAATGAGCAGTTCTTC. Residues: CASSLAGVTYNEQFF.

The chain is built from TRBV2 and TRBJ2-7, with a possible D match to TRBD1 (8 bases). V lost 9 bases and J 1 base, leaving 13 bases between the germline ends. Germline CDR1 is SNHLY and CDR2 is FYNNEI. This CDR3 has 13 amino acids. CDR3 in amino acids: CARNRGGSYEQYF. The CDR3 DNA reads TGTGCCAGAAACAGGGGGGGTTCCTACGAGCAGTACTTC.

The chain joins TRBV4-1 to TRBJ2-3; TRBD1 might be the D (6 bases). There are 14 residues in the CDR3. Germline CDR1 is MGHRA and CDR2 is YSYEKL. V dropped 7 bases and J dropped 2 bases, with 13 bases sitting between them. CDR3 coding DNA: TGCGCCAGCAAAGGGGGACATCTCACAGATACGCAGTATTTT. Translating it yields CASKGGHLTDTQYF.

The DNA of the CDR3 is TGTGCCAGCAGTTTACTCTTCGGGGGCCAGAACACTGAAGCTTTCTTT. It translates to CASSLLFGGQNTEAFF. This chain joins TRBV27 and TRBJ1-1; TRBD1 might be the D (6 bases). The germline V gene has CDR1 MNHEY and CDR2 SMNVEV (reference sequence). V lost 2 bases and J lost 1, with 14 bases in between. CDR3 length: 16 amino acids.

This chain joins TRBV27 and TRBJ2-7; 10 bases line up with TRBD1. The CDR3 length is 16 residues. Germline CDR1 and CDR2: MNHEY and SMNVEV (reference sequence). With 2 bases clipped from V and 7 bases from J, the junction kept 11 bases outside the gene matches. The CDR3 DNA follows: TGTGCCAGCAGTTTAAGGGCAGCGGACAGGGGGTGGGAGCAGTACTTC. Its protein product is CASSLRAADRGWEQYF.